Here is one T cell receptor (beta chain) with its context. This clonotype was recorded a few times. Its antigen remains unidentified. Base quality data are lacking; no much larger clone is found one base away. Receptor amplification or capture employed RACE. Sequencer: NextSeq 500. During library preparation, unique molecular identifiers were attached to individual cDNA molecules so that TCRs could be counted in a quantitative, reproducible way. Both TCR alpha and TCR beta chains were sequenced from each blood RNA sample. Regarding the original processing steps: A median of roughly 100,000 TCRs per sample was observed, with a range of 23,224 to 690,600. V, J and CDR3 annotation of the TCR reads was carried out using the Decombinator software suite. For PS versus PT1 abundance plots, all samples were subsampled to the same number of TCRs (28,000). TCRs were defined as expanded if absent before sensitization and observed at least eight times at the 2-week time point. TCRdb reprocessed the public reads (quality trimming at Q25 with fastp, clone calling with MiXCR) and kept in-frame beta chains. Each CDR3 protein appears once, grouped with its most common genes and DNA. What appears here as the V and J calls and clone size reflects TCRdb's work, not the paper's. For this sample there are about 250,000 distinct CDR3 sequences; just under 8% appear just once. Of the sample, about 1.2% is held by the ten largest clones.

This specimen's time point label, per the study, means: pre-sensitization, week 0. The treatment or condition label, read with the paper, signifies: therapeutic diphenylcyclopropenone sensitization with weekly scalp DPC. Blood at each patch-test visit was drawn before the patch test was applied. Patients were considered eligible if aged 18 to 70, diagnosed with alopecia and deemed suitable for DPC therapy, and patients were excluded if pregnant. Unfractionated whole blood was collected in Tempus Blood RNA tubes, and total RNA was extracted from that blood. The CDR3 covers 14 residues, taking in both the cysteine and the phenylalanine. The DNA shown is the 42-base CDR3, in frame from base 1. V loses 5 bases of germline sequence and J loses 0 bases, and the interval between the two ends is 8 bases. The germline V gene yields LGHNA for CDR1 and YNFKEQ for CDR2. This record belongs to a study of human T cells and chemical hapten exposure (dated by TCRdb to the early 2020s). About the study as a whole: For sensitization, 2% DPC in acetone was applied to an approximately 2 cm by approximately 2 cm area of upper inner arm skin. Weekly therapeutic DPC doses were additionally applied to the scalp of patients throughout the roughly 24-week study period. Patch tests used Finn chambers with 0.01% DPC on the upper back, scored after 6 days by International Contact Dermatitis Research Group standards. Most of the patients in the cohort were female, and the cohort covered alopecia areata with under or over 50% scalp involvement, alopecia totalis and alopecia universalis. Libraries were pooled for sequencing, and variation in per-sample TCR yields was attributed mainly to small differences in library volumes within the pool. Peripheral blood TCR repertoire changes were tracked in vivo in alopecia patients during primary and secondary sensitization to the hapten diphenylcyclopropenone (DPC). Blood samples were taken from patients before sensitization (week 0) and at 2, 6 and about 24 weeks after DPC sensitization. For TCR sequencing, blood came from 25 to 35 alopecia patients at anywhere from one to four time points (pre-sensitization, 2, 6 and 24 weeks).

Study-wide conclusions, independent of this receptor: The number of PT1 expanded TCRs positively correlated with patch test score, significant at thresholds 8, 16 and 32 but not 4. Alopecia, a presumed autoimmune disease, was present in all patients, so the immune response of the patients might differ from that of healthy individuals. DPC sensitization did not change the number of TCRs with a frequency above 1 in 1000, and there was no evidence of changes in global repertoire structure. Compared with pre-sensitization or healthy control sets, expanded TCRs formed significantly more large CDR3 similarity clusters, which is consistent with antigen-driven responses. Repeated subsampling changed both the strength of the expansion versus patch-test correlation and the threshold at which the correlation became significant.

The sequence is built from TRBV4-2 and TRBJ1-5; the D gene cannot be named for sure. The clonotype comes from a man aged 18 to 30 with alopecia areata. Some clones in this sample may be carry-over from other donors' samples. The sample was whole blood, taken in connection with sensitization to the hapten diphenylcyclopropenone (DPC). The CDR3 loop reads CASSGGDSNQPQHF. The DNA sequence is TGTGCCAGCAGCGGTGGAGATAGCAATCAGCCCCAGCATTTT.